A single sample gave rise to the 30 T cell receptor beta chains below, sequenced in a study of OX40 agonist ivuxolimab in advanced cancers. TCRdb's table, derived via immunoSEQ multiplex PCR, lists solely in-frame clones and lacks some. The sample yields around 150,000 clones, 85% to 95% seen once. The specimen comprised CD4+ or CD8+ T cells sorted from blood, sampled in a trial of the OX40 agonist ivuxolimab. These receptors were taken from an adult with an advanced solid tumor such as melanoma, head and neck, liver or kidney cancer.

The count of this clone is one. CDR3 sequence: CASSPQRTVSSTDTQYF. CDR3 DNA sequence: TGTGCCAGCTCACCACAAAGAACAGTGTCGAGCACAGATACGCAGTATTTT. The rearrangement links TRBV18 to TRBJ2-3; D remains unclear. Trimming removed 1 base from V and 0 bases from J, with 14 bases in between. This CDR3 spans 17 amino acids. Germline V gene lookup returns CDR1 KGHSH and CDR2 LQKENI.

The rearrangement uses TRBV10-3 and TRBJ2-3, with no clear D. V gave up 8 bases and J gave up 4 bases, with 7 bases separating them. The germline CDR1 and CDR2 sequences are ENHRY and SYGVKD. CDR3 length: 11 residues. This CDR3 reads CAILEADTQYF. The CDR3 bases are TGTGCCATCTTAGAGGCAGATACGCAGTATTTT.

This chain connects TRBV5-4 to TRBJ2-2; D might be TRBD1 (6 bases). CDR3 size: 17 residues. Trimming took off 4 bases at V and 3 bases at J, with 19 bases between the two ends. Germline V gene data show CDR1 as SGHNT and CDR2 as YYREEE (reference sequence). CDR3 nucleotides: TGTGCCAGCAGCCAATATGGGGGCAGCGTGGACACCGGGGAGCTGTTTTTT. Its protein is CASSQYGGSVDTGELFF.

The rearrangement links TRBV7-8 to TRBJ2-7; a possible D gene is TRBD2 (6 bases). CDR1 and CDR2 (germline): SGHVS, FQNEAQ. V lost 0 bases and J 3 bases, leaving 15 bases between the germline ends. This CDR3 has 16 amino acids. The CDR3 sequence: CASSLAPGVRIYEQYF. CDR3 sequence (DNA): TGTGCCAGCAGCTTAGCCCCGGGGGTCCGTATCTACGAGCAGTACTTC.

The genes are TRBV2 and TRBJ2-5; D perhaps matches TRBD1 (7 bases). In germline, CDR1 is SNHLY, CDR2 FYNNEI. CDR3 size: 15 residues. The V end was cut by 7 bases, the J end by 4 bases, with 19 bases between. The CDR3 bases are TGTGCCAGCACCCCCGCAGGAGGGGGCGCAGAGACCCAGTACTTC. Residues: CASTPAGGGAETQYF.

V is TRBV5-4 and J is TRBJ2-7; TRBD1 aligns across 8 bases. V lost 4 bases, J lost 4 bases, and 10 bases stayed unmatched. Germline lookup yields CDR1 SGHNT and CDR2 YYREEE (reference sequence). The CDR3 is made up of 15 amino acids. CDR3 sequence: CASSVGGRGPYEQYF. The CDR3 DNA follows: TGTGCCAGCAGCGTGGGGGGCAGGGGGCCGTACGAGCAGTACTTC.

V is TRBV5-5 and J is TRBJ1-4; D not certain. Germline CDR1 and CDR2: SGHKS and YYEKEE (reference sequence). The CDR3 has 13 amino acids. The germline V and J ends were trimmed by 0 bases and 8 bases, with 8 bases remaining between them. The DNA of the CDR3 is TGTGCCAGCAGCTTGGCCGAGGTCGAAAAACTGTTTTTT. This gives the protein CASSLAEVEKLFF.

V usage is TRBV5-4 and J usage is TRBJ1-2; 9 bases agree with TRBD1. There are 15 residues in the CDR3. Germline-derived CDR1 and CDR2 are SGHNT and YYREEE (reference sequence). V shed 2 bases and J 3 bases; nucleotides not matched to a gene: 5. DNA for the CDR3: TGTGCCAGCAGCTTTGGGGGACAGGGTTACTATGGCTACACCTTC. Amino acid sequence: CASSFGGQGYYGYTF.

In its sample, this clone was seen a few times. The chain has TRBV27 and TRBJ1-1; D gene unclear. Germline V gene sequence: CDR1 MNHEY, CDR2 SMNVEV (reference sequence). There are 18 residues in the CDR3. The ends were cut back, 1 base at V and 1 base at J, with 19 bases in the middle. The CDR3 DNA sequence: TGTGCCAGCAGTTTATTCTCCCAGTCTGTTTTCAGGAACACTGAAGCTTTCTTT. Translating gives CASSLFSQSVFRNTEAFF.

The chain combines TRBV18 with TRBJ1-3; no firm D call. The CDR3 loop spans 16 amino acids. Trimming removed 2 bases at V and 0 bases at J, with 11 bases between. The germline CDR1 and CDR2 sequences are KGHSH and LQKENI. CDR3 protein: CASSPSPAPSGNTIYF. The CDR3 DNA follows: TGTGCCAGCTCACCATCCCCGGCCCCCTCTGGAAACACCATATATTTT.

The chain links TRBV28 to TRBJ2-5; D may be TRBD1 (5 bases). V dropped 4 bases and J dropped 1 base, with 7 bases sitting between them. CDR3 length: 13 amino acids. Germline CDR1 MDHEN, CDR2 SYDVKM. CDR3 in DNA: TGTGCCAGCAGTTCGACAGTCCAAGAGACCCAGTACTTC. Protein: CASSSTVQETQYF.

V gene TRBV6-1 combines with J gene TRBJ2-7; D may correspond to TRBD1 or TRBD2 (5 bases each). Germline CDR1 reads MNHNS; CDR2 reads SASEGT. CDR3 length equals 13 residues. Trimming shortened V by 5 bases and J by 3 bases, and 11 bases separated the two germline ends. CDR3 coding DNA: TGTGCCAGCAGTCTGGGACGGTACTACGAGCAGTACTTC. It codes for CASSLGRYYEQYF.

This clone was seen more than once but under ten times. The chain couples TRBV5-1 to TRBJ2-7; no clear D gene. Between the trimmed V and J ends, which lost 0 bases and 4 bases, there was a span of 2 bases. CDR3 size: 11 residues. The germline gives CDR1 SGHRS, CDR2 YFSETQ. This chain's CDR3 is CASSLEYEQYF. For the CDR3, the DNA is TGCGCCAGCAGCTTGGAGTACGAGCAGTACTTC.

The gene calls are TRBV4-1 and TRBJ1-2; 12 nucleotides match TRBD1. Germline CDR1 reads MGHRA; CDR2 reads YSYEKL. Trimming at V came to 2 bases and at J to 8 bases, leaving 9 bases not matched to a gene. The CDR3 runs 16 residues. CDR3 sequence (DNA): TGCGCCAGCAGCCAACTGGGCCGGGACAGGGGGCAAGGCTACACCTTC. Its translation: CASSQLGRDRGQGYTF.

V usage is TRBV28 and J usage is TRBJ1-2, with D perhaps TRBD1 (6 bases). The germline V gene has CDR1 MDHEN and CDR2 SYDVKM. Trimming removed 2 bases at V and 4 bases at J, with 17 bases between. The CDR3 is 16 amino acids. DNA of the CDR3: TGTGCCAGCAGTTTAGGCGTGGCAGGGGTGGTCTATGGCTACACCTTC. Amino acid sequence: CASSLGVAGVVYGYTF.

The chain joins TRBV7-8 to TRBJ1-1; no definite D call. This CDR3 has 12 residues. Looked up from germline, CDR1 is SGHVS and CDR2 is FQNEAQ. V lost 5 bases and J 1 base, leaving 5 bases between the germline ends. The CDR3 DNA follows: TGTGCCAGCAGCCCGTGGAACACTGAAGCTTTCTTT. Protein product: CASSPWNTEAFF.

This chain joins TRBV10-3 and TRBJ1-1, with D uncertain. The length of the CDR3 is 12 residues. V lost 4 bases and J 3 bases, leaving 6 bases between the germline ends. The germline V gene has CDR1 ENHRY and CDR2 SYGVKD. DNA for the CDR3: TGTGCCATCAGTGCAGGTGACACTGAAGCTTTCTTT. The encoded protein is CAISAGDTEAFF.

This clone was recorded once. V and J are TRBV7-2 and TRBJ2-2; D ambiguous. The CDR3 runs to 14 residues. Germline loops: CDR1 SGHTA, CDR2 FQGNSA. V was shortened by 0 bases and J by 3 bases, with 5 bases between the two germline ends. Here the CDR3 DNA reads TGTGCCAGCAGCTTAGCGGTCTACACCGGGGAGCTGTTTTTT. Its protein is CASSLAVYTGELFF.

J is TRBJ2-1 and V is TRBV2, with 8 bases that match TRBD2. This CDR3 is 14 amino acids long. Per the germline V gene, CDR1 is SNHLY and CDR2 is FYNNEI. The V segment lost 5 bases and the J segment 6 bases; nucleotides outside the gene matches: 6. For the CDR3, the DNA is TGTGCCAGCAGTTCCGGGGGGGCTTTCAATGAGCAGTTCTTC. This translates into CASSSGGAFNEQFF.

This chain uses TRBV5-4 with TRBJ2-2, with 10 bases aligning to TRBD1. With V trimmed by 4 bases and J by 3 bases, 6 bases remained unmatched. Germline V gene lookup returns CDR1 SGHNT and CDR2 YYREEE (reference sequence). The CDR3 loop spans 16 amino acids. In DNA form, the CDR3 reads TGTGCCAGCAGCAACACCGGGACAGGGGACACCGGGGAGCTGTTTTTT. As protein: CASSNTGTGDTGELFF.

This clone occurred a few times. The rearrangement joins TRBV10-3 to TRBJ1-1; D unclear. The CDR3 totals 11 residues. Germline values: CDR1 ENHRY, CDR2 SYGVKD. V lost 4 bases, J lost 7 bases, and 7 bases lay in between. This CDR3 reads CAISGTIEAFF. In DNA, the CDR3 is TGTGCCATCAGTGGGACGATTGAAGCTTTCTTT.

The chain has TRBV5-4 and TRBJ2-7; the D call may be TRBD1 or TRBD2 (5 bases each). The CDR3 length is 16 residues. Germline V gene lookup returns CDR1 SGHNT and CDR2 YYREEE (reference sequence). V gave up 0 bases and J gave up 3 bases, with 16 bases separating them. CDR3 region: CASSLVGVGWDYEQYF. In nucleotides, the CDR3 is TGTGCCAGCAGCTTGGTGGGGGTAGGCTGGGACTACGAGCAGTACTTC.

The gene calls are TRBV28 and TRBJ2-7, with 9 bases aligning to TRBD1. The germline gives CDR1 MDHEN, CDR2 SYDVKM. This CDR3 is 15 amino acids long. The J segment lost 6 bases and the V segment lost 6 bases, leaving 12 bases of the junction unmatched. This chain's CDR3 is CASRTAGTGKIEQYF. CDR3 coding DNA: TGTGCCAGCAGGACTGCCGGGACAGGGAAAATCGAGCAGTACTTC. Using reference TRBV28 and TRBJ2-7 for the parts outside the CDR3, the full variable domain is DVKVTQSSRYLVKRTGEKVFLECVQDMDHENMFWYRQDPGLGLRLIYFSYDVKMKEKGDIPEGYSVSREKKERFSLILESASTNQTSMYLCASRTAGTGKIEQYFGPGTRLTVT.

The chain has TRBV9 and TRBJ2-5; unclear D gene. V dropped 4 bases and J dropped 3 bases, with 19 bases sitting between them. Germline-derived CDR1 and CDR2 are SGDLS and YYNGEE. This CDR3 has 16 residues. The CDR3 loop is CASSSNYGGGKETQYF. Written as DNA, the CDR3 is TGTGCCAGCAGCTCCAATTACGGCGGCGGTAAAGAGACCCAGTACTTC.

The rearrangement uses TRBV29-1 and TRBJ2-3; D unresolved. The V end was cut by 4 bases, the J end by 2 bases, with 10 bases between. The CDR3 contains 13 residues. CDR1 and CDR2 (germline): SQVTM, ANQGSEA. The CDR3 sequence: CSVVNGPTDTQYF. In DNA form, the CDR3 reads TGCAGCGTTGTGAACGGCCCCACAGATACGCAGTATTTT.

The gene calls are TRBV9 and TRBJ1-2; D is ambiguous. The CDR3 contains 13 residues. V dropped 3 bases and J dropped 8 bases, with 14 bases sitting between them. The germline V gene has CDR1 SGDLS and CDR2 YYNGEE. Here the CDR3 DNA reads TGTGCCAGCAGCGGTACCATGAGAGGCGGCTACACCTTC. Translated: CASSGTMRGGYTF.

The chain uses TRBV28 and TRBJ2-1, with a weak D call TRBD1 (6 bases). The CDR3 extends over 15 amino acids. The V end lost 6 bases, the J end lost 2 bases, and 14 bases lay between the germline ends. CDR1 and CDR2 (germline): MDHEN, SYDVKM. The CDR3 spells CASRQQGSTYNEQFF. The CDR3 region has the DNA TGTGCCAGCAGGCAACAGGGATCTACCTACAATGAGCAGTTCTTC.

The chain couples TRBV7-2 to TRBJ2-3; D gene unclear. Trimming took off 0 bases at V and 7 bases at J, with 8 bases between the two ends. The CDR3 length is 13 residues. Germline lookup yields CDR1 SGHTA and CDR2 FQGNSA. CDR3 sequence: CASSLAPPNTQYF. The CDR3 region has the DNA TGTGCCAGCAGCTTAGCTCCACCCAATACGCAGTATTTT.

The chain is built from TRBV7-9 and TRBJ2-2; perhaps TRBD1 as D (6 bases). The V gene lost 5 bases and the J gene lost 1 base, with 17 bases spanning the gap. There are 17 residues in the CDR3. Germline V gene sequence: CDR1 SEHNR, CDR2 FQNEAQ (reference sequence). The chain's CDR3 is CASSDGPGRGNTGELFF. The CDR3 DNA reads as TGTGCCAGCAGCGACGGTCCGGGCAGGGGGAACACCGGGGAGCTGTTTTTT.

This clone was counted once. The chain joins TRBV4-3 to TRBJ2-7; D is perhaps TRBD2 (5 bases). This CDR3 comprises 14 residues. Trimming shortened V by 1 base and J by 9 bases, and 16 bases separated the two germline ends. CDR1 is LGHNA, CDR2 YSLEER, per germline. The CDR3 is CASSQVNGPRGQYF. CDR3 DNA: TGCGCCAGCAGCCAAGTGAACGGACCCCGGGGGCAGTACTTC.